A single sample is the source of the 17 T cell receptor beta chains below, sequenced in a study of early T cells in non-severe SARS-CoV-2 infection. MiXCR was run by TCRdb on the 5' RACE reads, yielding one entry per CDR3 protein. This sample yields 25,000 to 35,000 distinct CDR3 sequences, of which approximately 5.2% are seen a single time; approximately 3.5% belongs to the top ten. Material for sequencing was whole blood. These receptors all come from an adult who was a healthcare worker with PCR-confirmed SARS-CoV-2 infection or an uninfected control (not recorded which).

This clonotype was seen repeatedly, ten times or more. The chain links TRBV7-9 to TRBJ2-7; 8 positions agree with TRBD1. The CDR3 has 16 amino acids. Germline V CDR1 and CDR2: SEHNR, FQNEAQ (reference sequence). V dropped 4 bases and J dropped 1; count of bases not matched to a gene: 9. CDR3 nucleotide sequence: TGTGCCAGCAGCTCCTTGCAGCGGACAGGGTCCTACGAGCAGTACTTC. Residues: CASSSLQRTGSYEQYF.

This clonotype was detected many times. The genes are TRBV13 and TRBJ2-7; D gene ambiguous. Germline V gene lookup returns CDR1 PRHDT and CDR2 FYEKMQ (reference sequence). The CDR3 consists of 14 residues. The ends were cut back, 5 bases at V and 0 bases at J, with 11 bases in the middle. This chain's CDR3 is CASSHSDFSYEQYF. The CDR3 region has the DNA TGTGCCAGCAGCCATTCCGACTTCTCCTACGAGCAGTACTTC.

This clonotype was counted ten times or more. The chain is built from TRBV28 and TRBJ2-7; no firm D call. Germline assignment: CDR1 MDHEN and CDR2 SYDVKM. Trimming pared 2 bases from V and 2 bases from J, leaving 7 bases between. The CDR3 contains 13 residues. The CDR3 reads CASSLTKAYEQYF. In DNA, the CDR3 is TGTGCCAGCAGTTTAACCAAGGCCTACGAGCAGTACTTC.

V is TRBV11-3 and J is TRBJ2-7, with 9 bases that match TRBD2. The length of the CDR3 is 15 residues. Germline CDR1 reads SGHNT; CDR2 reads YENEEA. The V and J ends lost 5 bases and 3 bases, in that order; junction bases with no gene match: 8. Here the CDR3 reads CASSLSLAGDYEQYF. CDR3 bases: TGTGCCAGCAGCCTAAGCTTAGCGGGAGACTACGAGCAGTACTTC.

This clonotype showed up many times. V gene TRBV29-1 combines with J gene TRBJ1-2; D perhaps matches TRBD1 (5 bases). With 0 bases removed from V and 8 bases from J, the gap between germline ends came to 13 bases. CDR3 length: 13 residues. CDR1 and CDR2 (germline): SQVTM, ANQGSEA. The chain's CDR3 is CSVEDGKPGGYTF. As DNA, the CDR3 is TGCAGCGTTGAAGACGGGAAGCCAGGGGGCTACACCTTC.

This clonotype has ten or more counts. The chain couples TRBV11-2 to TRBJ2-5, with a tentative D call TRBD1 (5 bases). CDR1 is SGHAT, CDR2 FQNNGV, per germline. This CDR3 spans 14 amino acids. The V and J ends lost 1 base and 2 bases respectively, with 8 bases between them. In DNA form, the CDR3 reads TGTGCCAGCAGCTTAGTCGGACAACAAGAGACCCAGTACTTC. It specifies CASSLVGQQETQYF.

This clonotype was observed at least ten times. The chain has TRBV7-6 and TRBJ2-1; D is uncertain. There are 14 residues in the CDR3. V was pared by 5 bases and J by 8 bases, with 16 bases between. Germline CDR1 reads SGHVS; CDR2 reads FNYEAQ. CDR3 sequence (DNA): TGTGCCAGCAGCCCAAACCGGGCCCTTGATGAGCAGTTCTTC. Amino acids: CASSPNRALDEQFF.

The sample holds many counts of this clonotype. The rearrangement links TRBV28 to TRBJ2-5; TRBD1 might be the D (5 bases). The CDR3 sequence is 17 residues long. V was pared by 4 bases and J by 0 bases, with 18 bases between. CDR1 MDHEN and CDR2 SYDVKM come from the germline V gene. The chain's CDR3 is CASSSNLDMMYQETQYF. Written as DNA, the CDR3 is TGTGCCAGCAGTTCCAACCTGGACATGATGTACCAAGAGACCCAGTACTTC.

The CDR3 DNA is TGTGCCAGCAGCTTGCCACTTACAGGGTCTGAGCAGTACTTC. Protein product: CASSLPLTGSEQYF. This chain uses TRBV11-2 with TRBJ2-7; tentatively, D is TRBD1 (6 bases). Trimming stripped 3 bases from V and 7 bases from J, with 16 bases between. The CDR3 has 14 amino acids. Germline V lookup: CDR1 SGHAT, CDR2 FQNNGV.

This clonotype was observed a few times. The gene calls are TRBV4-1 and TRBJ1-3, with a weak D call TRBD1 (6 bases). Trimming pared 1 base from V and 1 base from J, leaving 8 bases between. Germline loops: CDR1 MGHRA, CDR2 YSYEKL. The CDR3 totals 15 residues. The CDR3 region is CASSQGTGSGNTIYF. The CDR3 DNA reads TGCGCCAGCAGCCAAGGAACAGGGTCTGGAAACACCATATATTTT.

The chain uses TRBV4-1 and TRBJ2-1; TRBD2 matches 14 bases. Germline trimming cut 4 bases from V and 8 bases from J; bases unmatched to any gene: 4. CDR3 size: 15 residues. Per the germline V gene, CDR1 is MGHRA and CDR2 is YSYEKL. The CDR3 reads CASSPGTSGSDEQFF. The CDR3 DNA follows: TGCGCCAGCAGCCCGGGGACTAGCGGGAGCGATGAGCAGTTCTTC.

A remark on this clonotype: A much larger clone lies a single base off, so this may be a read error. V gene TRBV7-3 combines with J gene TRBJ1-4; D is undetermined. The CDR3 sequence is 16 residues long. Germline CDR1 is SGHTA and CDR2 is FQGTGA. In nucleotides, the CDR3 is TGTGCCAGCAGGTATACCGGGCAGCAAACTAATAAAAAACTGTTTTTT. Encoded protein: CASRYTGQQTNKKLFF.

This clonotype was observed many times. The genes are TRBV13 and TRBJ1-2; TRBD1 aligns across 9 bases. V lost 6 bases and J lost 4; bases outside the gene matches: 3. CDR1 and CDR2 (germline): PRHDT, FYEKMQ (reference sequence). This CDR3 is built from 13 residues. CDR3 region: CASRKTGGYGYTF. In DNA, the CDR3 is TGTGCCAGCAGAAAGACAGGGGGCTATGGCTACACCTTC. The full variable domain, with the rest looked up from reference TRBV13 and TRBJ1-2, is AAGVIQSPRHLIKEKRETATLKCYPIPRHDTVYWYQQGPGQDPQFLISFYEKMQSDKGSIPDRFSAQQFSDYHSELNMSSLELGDSALYFCASRKTGGYGYTFGSGTRLTVV.

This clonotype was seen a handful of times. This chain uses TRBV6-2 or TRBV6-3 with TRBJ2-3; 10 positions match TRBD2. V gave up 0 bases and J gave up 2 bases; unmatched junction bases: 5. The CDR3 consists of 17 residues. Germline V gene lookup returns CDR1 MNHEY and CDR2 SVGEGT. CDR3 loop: CASSYSPAGGLTDTQYF. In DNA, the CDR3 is TGTGCCAGCAGTTACTCTCCAGCGGGAGGGCTCACAGATACGCAGTATTTT.

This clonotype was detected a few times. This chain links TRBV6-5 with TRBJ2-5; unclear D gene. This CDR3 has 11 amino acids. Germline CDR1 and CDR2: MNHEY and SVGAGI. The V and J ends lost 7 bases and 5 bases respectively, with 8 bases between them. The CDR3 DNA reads TGTGCCAGCAAGGTCTGGGAGACCCAGTACTTC. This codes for CASKVWETQYF.

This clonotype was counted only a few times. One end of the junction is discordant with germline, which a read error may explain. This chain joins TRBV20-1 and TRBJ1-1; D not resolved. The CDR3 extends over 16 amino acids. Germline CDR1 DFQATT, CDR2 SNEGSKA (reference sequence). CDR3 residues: CSARGDIDAAGTEVFF. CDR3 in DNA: TGCAGTGCTAGAGGGGATATCGACGCTGCGGGTACTGAAGTTTTCTTT.

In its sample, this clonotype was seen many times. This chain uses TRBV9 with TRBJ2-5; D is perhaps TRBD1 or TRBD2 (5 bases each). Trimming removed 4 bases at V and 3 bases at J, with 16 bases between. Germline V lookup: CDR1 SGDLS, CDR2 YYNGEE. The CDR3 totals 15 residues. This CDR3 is CASSTRPGAEETQYF. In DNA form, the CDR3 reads TGTGCCAGCAGCACCCGTCCCGGGGCAGAAGAGACCCAGTACTTC.